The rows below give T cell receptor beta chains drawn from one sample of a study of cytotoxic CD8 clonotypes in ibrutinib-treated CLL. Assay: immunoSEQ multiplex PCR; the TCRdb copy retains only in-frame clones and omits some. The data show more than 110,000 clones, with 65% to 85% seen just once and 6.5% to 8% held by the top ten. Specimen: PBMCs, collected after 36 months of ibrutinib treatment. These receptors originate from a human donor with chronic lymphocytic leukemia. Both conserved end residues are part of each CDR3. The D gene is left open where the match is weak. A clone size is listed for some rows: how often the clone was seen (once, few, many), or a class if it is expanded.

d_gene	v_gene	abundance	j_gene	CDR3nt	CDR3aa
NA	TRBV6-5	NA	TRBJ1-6	TGTGCCAGCAGCCGGGACTATAATTCACCCCTCCACTTT	CASSRDYNSPLHF
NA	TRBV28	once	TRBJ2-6	TGTGCCAGCAGTTTATACAATCCGGGATCTGGGGCCAACGTCCTGACTTTC	CASSLYNPGSGANVLTF
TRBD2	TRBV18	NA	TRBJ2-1	TGTGCCAGCTCACCACCCAGGACTAGCGGGGGTAATGAGCAGTTCTTC	CASSPPRTSGGNEQFF
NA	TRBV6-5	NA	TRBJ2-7	TGTGCCAGCAGGGCGGGAAGCTCCTACGAGCAGTACTTC	CASRAGSSYEQYF
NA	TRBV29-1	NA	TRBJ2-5	TGCAGCGTTGACGTGTTACTGTCCTACCAAGAGACCCAGTACTTC	CSVDVLLSYQETQYF
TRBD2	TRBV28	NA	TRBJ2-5	TGTGCCAGCAGTTCCCCCCGGGGGGTACTACAAGAGACCCAGTACTTC	CASSSPRGVLQETQYF
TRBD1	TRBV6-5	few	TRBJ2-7	TGTGCCAGCAGCTCCGGGACAGGGAACCACGAGCAGTACTTC	CASSSGTGNHEQYF
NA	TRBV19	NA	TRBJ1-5	TGTGCCAGTAGTTTGGCGGGGTTCAATCAGCCCCAGCATTTT	CASSLAGFNQPQHF
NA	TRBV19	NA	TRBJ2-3	TGTGCCAGTAGTCCAAGCCCGGGGCTTAGCACAGATACGCAGTATTTT	CASSPSPGLSTDTQYF
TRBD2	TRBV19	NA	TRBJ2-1	TGTGCCAGTAGTATAGCAGCGGGACACAATGAGCAGTTCTTC	CASSIAAGHNEQFF